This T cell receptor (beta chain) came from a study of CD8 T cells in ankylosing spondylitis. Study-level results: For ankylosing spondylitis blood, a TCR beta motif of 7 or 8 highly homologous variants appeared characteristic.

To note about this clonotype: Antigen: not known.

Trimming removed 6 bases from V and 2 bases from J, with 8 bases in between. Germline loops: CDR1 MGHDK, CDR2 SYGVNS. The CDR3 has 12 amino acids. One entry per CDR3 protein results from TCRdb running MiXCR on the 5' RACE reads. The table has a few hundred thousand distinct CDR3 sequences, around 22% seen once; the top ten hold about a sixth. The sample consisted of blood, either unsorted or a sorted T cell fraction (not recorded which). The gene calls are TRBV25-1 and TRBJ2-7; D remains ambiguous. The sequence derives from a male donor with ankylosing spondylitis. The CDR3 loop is CASRGNTYEQYF. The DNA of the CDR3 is TGTGCCAGCAGAGGGAATACCTACGAGCAGTACTTC.